These 30 T cell receptor beta chains share one sample of origin, sequenced in a study of regulatory T cells in long-lasting Graves disease (dated by TCRdb to the early 2020s). What the time point label conveys for this sample: newly diagnosed GD, antithyroid drugs for less than 3 months. For both TCR sequencing and RNA sequencing, RNA was extracted from PBMCs using TRIzol. The library was obtained by multiplex PCR. Reads for this sample came from an Illumina HiSeq 4000. To build TCR beta libraries, CDR3 regions were amplified by Arm-PCR using iRepertoire HTBI primers. In-frame beta chains were kept once TCRdb had trimmed the public reads at Q25 with fastp and called clones with MiXCR. One record per CDR3 amino acid sequence lists the most common genes and DNA. The sample data list hundreds of thousands of distinct CDR3 sequences, and roughly 16% of these were observed just once. Around 18% of the sample lies in the top ten.

These data are also associated with another study on T cells in Graves' hyperthyroidism and ophthalmopathy.

The sequencing here drew on peripheral blood mononuclear cells (PBMCs), taken at new diagnosis, from a patient treated with antithyroid drugs. All receptors derive from a woman aged 25 to 45 with Graves disease. Donor details come from another sample of the same person, matched by shared clones.

The sample holds many counts of this clonotype. This chain uses TRBV24-1 with TRBJ1-5; D gene uncertain. Germline CDR1 reads KGHDR; CDR2 reads SFDVKD. The CDR3 consists of 14 residues. Trimming took 5 bases from V and 3 from J, leaving 10 bases between them. CDR3 loop: CATSVSRSNQPQHF. The CDR3 coding sequence is TGTGCCACCAGTGTTTCCAGGTCCAATCAGCCCCAGCATTTT.

This clonotype was seen a few times. The chain combines TRBV19 with TRBJ1-6; no definite D call. The CDR3 is 15 residues long. The germline CDR1 and CDR2 sequences are LNHDA and SQIVND (reference sequence). V lost 5 bases and J 6 bases, leaving 14 bases between the germline ends. CDR3 residues: CASSATQGGNSPLHF. The CDR3 DNA reads as TGTGCCAGTAGTGCCACTCAAGGCGGTAATTCACCCCTCCACTTT.

There are a few counts of this clonotype. The chain carries TRBV6-1 and TRBJ2-2; the D is unclear. The CDR3 extends over 12 amino acids. The germline gives CDR1 MNHNS, CDR2 SASEGT. Trimming left V 7 bases short and J 7 bases short, with 10 bases between. DNA of the CDR3: TGTGCCAGCATCCTGAGAGGCGGGGAGCTGTTTTTT. Its translation is CASILRGGELFF.

This clonotype came up many times. The chain combines TRBV29-1 with TRBJ1-1; maybe TRBD1 (5 bases). Trimming took off 7 bases at V and 7 bases at J, with 13 bases between the two ends. This CDR3 spans 11 amino acids. Germline values: CDR1 SQVTM, CDR2 ANQGSEA. DNA of the CDR3: TGCAGCGACGGAGACAGATTTGAAGCTTTCTTT. Encoded protein: CSDGDRFEAFF.

V is TRBV25-1 and J is TRBJ1-6; D is perhaps TRBD1 (6 bases). CDR3 length equals 13 residues. The V end lost 5 bases, the J end lost 8 bases, and 10 bases lay between the germline ends. The germline CDR1 and CDR2 sequences are MGHDK and SYGVNS. The DNA for the CDR3 is TGTGCCAGCAGTCGCCCAGGGGATTCACCCCTCCACTTT. Its translation: CASSRPGDSPLHF. The whole variable domain, filled in from reference TRBV25-1 and TRBJ1-6, reads EADIYQTPRYLVIGTGKKITLECSQTMGHDKMYWYQQDPGMELHLIHYSYGVNSTEKGDLSSESTVSRIRTEHFPLTLESARPSHTSQYLCASSRPGDSPLHFGNGTRLTVT.

In its sample, this clonotype was seen many times. The chain links TRBV28 to TRBJ1-4, with D perhaps TRBD1 (6 bases). Germline V gene lookup returns CDR1 MDHEN and CDR2 SYDVKM. The CDR3 extends over 15 amino acids. V dropped 6 bases and J dropped 5 bases, with 16 bases sitting between them. The CDR3 DNA follows: TGTGCCAGCAGATCAGCAGGGGCCCCAAATGAAAAACTGTTTTTT. Amino acids: CASRSAGAPNEKLFF.

At least ten counts were recorded for this clonotype. The genes are TRBV28 and TRBJ1-2; 7 bases fit TRBD1. With 4 bases clipped from V and 1 base from J, the junction kept 6 bases outside the gene matches. This CDR3 contains 15 residues. Per germline, CDR1 MDHEN and CDR2 SYDVKM. The CDR3 is CASSSGTAFNYGYTF. The CDR3 DNA reads as TGTGCCAGCAGTTCTGGGACAGCTTTTAACTATGGCTACACCTTC.

V is TRBV4-1 and J is TRBJ1-5; D gene ambiguous. The germline V and J ends were trimmed by 4 bases and 5 bases, with 12 bases remaining between them. The CDR3 is 14 residues long. In germline, CDR1 is MGHRA, CDR2 YSYEKL. The CDR3 is CASSRVEGDQPQHF. The CDR3, as DNA: TGCGCCAGCAGCCGTGTAGAGGGAGATCAGCCCCAGCATTTT.

On this clonotype: Because the CDR3's place on the DNA is in doubt, the DNA is left out and the CDR3 is given as listed by TCRdb. V usage is TRBV12-3 or TRBV12-4 and J usage is TRBJ2-7; the table's D call, TRBD1, has no DNA check behind it. A total of 15 residues make up the CDR3, ends included. This CDR3 is CASSFGQGGTYEQYF.

The gene calls are TRBV7-3 and TRBJ1-6; D uncertain. Germline V gives CDR1 SGHTA, CDR2 FQGTGA. V was clipped by 4 bases and J by 10 bases, with 11 bases between them. The CDR3 spans 13 residues. The CDR3 sequence: CASSSIDGSPLHF. The CDR3 nucleotides read TGTGCCAGCAGCTCGATAGATGGGTCACCCCTCCACTTT.

The V call is TRBV12-5, the J call TRBJ1-6; D is ambiguous. V dropped 9 bases and J dropped 6 bases, with 18 bases sitting between them. Germline CDR1 and CDR2: LGHNT and FRNRAP. This CDR3 is 15 amino acids long. CDR3 bases: TGTGCTAGCTCTGACCCCGAAAAAAGTAATTCACCCCTCCACTTT. It is translated as CASSDPEKSNSPLHF.

This sequence joins TRBV30 and TRBJ1-5, with 11 nucleotides matching TRBD1. The germline V gene has CDR1 GTSNPN and CDR2 SVGIG (reference sequence). Trimming cost V 3 bases and J 9 bases; bases outside gene matches: 7. This CDR3 has 14 residues. CDR3 DNA: TGTGCCTGGAGGGGACAGGGGGGTCCGATGCCCCAGCATTTT. As protein: CAWRGQGGPMPQHF.

This chain links TRBV11-2 with TRBJ2-3; D possibly corresponds to TRBD2 (6 bases). Germline CDR1 and CDR2: SGHAT and FQNNGV. CDR3 length: 12 residues. Trimming removed 5 bases at V and 10 bases at J, with 13 bases between. Here the CDR3 reads CASSPRASAQYF. CDR3 nucleotides: TGTGCCAGCAGCCCTCGGGCTAGCGCGCAGTATTTT.

This clonotype was observed at least ten times. This chain links TRBV19 with TRBJ1-1; no clear D. V lost 6 bases to trimming and J lost 7 bases, with 15 bases between them. CDR3 length equals 13 residues. Looked up from germline, CDR1 is LNHDA and CDR2 is SQIVND (reference sequence). The CDR3 spells CASSPIAADEAFF. The CDR3 DNA sequence: TGTGCCAGTAGCCCTATAGCCGCGGATGAAGCTTTCTTT.

This clonotype turned up a few times. CDR3 coding DNA: TGTGCCAGCAGTACCTTGACAGGGGGCAGTGAAAAACTGTTTTTT. Translation gives CASSTLTGGSEKLFF. The chain joins TRBV28 to TRBJ1-4, with TRBD1 matching over 10 bases. Looked up from germline, CDR1 is MDHEN and CDR2 is SYDVKM. This CDR3 contains 15 residues. V was pared by 5 bases and J by 7 bases, with 7 bases of the junction left unmatched.

In its sample, this clonotype was seen once. The rearrangement uses TRBV29-1 and TRBJ2-5; TRBD1 matches at 9 bases. The CDR3 contains 13 residues. V shed 7 bases, J shed 4 bases, and the junction held 7 bases outside the gene matches. Germline CDR1 and CDR2: SQVTM and ANQGSEA. The CDR3 nucleotides are TGCAGCGCACCCAAACAGGGGGCAGAGACCCAGTACTTC. It specifies CSAPKQGAETQYF.

This clonotype was seen repeatedly, ten times or more. The chain recombines TRBV5-1 with TRBJ1-1; D is ambiguous. CDR3 length: 16 residues. With 5 bases removed from V and 3 bases from J, the gap between germline ends came to 20 bases. From germline, CDR1 is SGHRS and CDR2 YFSETQ. This CDR3 reads CASRRSTRVSYTEAFF. CDR3 nucleotide sequence: TGCGCCAGCAGGAGATCCACGAGGGTGTCGTACACTGAAGCTTTCTTT.

The chain uses TRBV3-1 and TRBJ1-6, with a possible D match to TRBD1 (5 bases). The length of the CDR3 is 14 residues. Per germline, CDR1 LGHDT and CDR2 YNNKEL (reference sequence). V was clipped by 6 bases and J by 13 bases, with 19 bases between them. CDR3 bases: TGTGCCAGCAGTCCGGCCGGGACCTCCGTTCCCCTCCACTTT. It translates to CASSPAGTSVPLHF.

At least ten counts were recorded for this clonotype. The chain couples TRBV3-1 to TRBJ1-1; maybe TRBD1 (5 bases). Looked up from germline, CDR1 is LGHDT and CDR2 is YNNKEL (reference sequence). Trimming took 1 base from V and 1 from J, leaving 7 bases between them. The CDR3 is 14 residues long. The DNA of the CDR3 is TGTGCCAGCAGCCAAGTGGGGGGGAACACTGAAGCTTTCTTT. Amino acids: CASSQVGGNTEAFF.

This clonotype was seen only a few times. CDR3 loop: CASGTTGVPNYGYTF. As DNA, the CDR3 is TGTGCTAGTGGTACGACAGGGGTTCCTAACTATGGCTACACCTTC. The chain has TRBV12-5 and TRBJ1-2; 8 bases match TRBD1. Germline CDR1 reads LGHNT; CDR2 reads FRNRAP. With V trimmed by 5 bases and J by 0 bases, 5 bases remained unmatched. The CDR3 extends over 15 amino acids.

In its sample, this clonotype was seen many times. The chain employs TRBV19 and TRBJ1-1, with 10 bases aligning to TRBD1. This CDR3 is built from 13 residues. The V gene's germline CDR1 is LNHDA and CDR2 SQIVND (reference sequence). Unmatched junction bases numbered 1, after V lost 8 bases and J lost 1 base. The DNA of the CDR3 is TGTGCCAGTGGGGACAGGGGGAACACTGAAGCTTTCTTT. Protein product: CASGDRGNTEAFF.

The sample holds many counts of this clonotype. This sequence joins TRBV24-1 and TRBJ2-7; 9 nucleotides line up with TRBD1. V lost 6 bases and J lost 2; bases outside the gene matches: 7. CDR1 is KGHDR and CDR2 is SFDVKD in the germline V gene. The CDR3 contains 15 residues. DNA of the CDR3: TGTGCCACCAGTTCCGGGACAGGGTTAGCCTACGAGCAGTACTTC. Its translation: CATSSGTGLAYEQYF.

This clonotype has a count of ten or more. The gene calls are TRBV11-2 and TRBJ2-7; 7 nucleotides agree with TRBD2. Losses at the gene ends were 3 bases for V and 0 bases for J; bases not matched to a gene: 5. Germline assignment: CDR1 SGHAT and CDR2 FQNNGV. There are 15 residues in the CDR3. The CDR3 bases are TGTGCCAGCAGCTTCTCTAGCGGTAGCTCCTACGAGCAGTACTTC. Protein sequence: CASSFSSGSSYEQYF.

This chain joins TRBV2 and TRBJ1-2; 10 nucleotides match TRBD1. V lost 3 bases, J lost 7 bases, and 8 bases stayed unmatched. This CDR3 spans 15 amino acids. Germline V lookup: CDR1 SNHLY, CDR2 FYNNEI. The CDR3 protein is CASSETLTGGLGYTF. The CDR3, as DNA: TGTGCCAGCAGTGAGACTTTGACAGGGGGCCTTGGCTACACCTTC.

In this sample, this clonotype turned up many times. The gene calls are TRBV7-2 and TRBJ1-2, with D possibly matching TRBD1 (6 bases). This CDR3 has 14 amino acids. V shed 6 bases and J shed 4 bases, with 15 bases lying between them. Germline CDR1 SGHTA, CDR2 FQGNSA. The DNA of the CDR3 is TGTGCCAGCAGACCGGGGGGGCAGCTCTATGGCTACACCTTC. It specifies CASRPGGQLYGYTF.

This clonotype was seen at least ten times. J is TRBJ2-3 and V is TRBV6-1, with a possible D match to TRBD1 (6 bases). The germline gives CDR1 MNHNS, CDR2 SASEGT. The length of the CDR3 is 14 residues. V dropped 10 bases and J dropped 1 base, with 15 bases sitting between them. CDR3 sequence: CATLRAGGTDTQYF. For the CDR3, the DNA is TGTGCCACCCTGCGTGCAGGGGGCACAGATACGCAGTATTTT.

This clonotype was counted a few times. This sequence joins TRBV6-2 or TRBV6-3 and TRBJ2-5; no firm D call. CDR3 length: 11 amino acids. Looked up from germline, CDR1 is MNHEY and CDR2 is SVGEGT. V dropped 4 bases and J dropped 6 bases, with 6 bases sitting between them. In DNA, the CDR3 is TGTGCCAGCAGTTTTGCGCAGACCCAGTACTTC. This codes for CASSFAQTQYF.

On this clonotype itself: At one end, the junction sequence differs from germline, possibly due to a read error. The V and J genes are TRBV18 and TRBJ1-4; D is possibly TRBD1 (6 bases). Germline loops: CDR1 KGHSH, CDR2 LQKENI. The CDR3 spans 14 residues. CDR3 coding DNA: TGTGCCAGCTCCCCACAGGGCGATAATGAAAAACTGTTTTTT. It codes for CASSPQGDNEKLFF.

This clonotype was picked up a small number of times. The CDR3 sequence is CASSHTAGVTDTQYF. The CDR3, as DNA: TGTGCCAGCAGCCATACAGCGGGAGTCACAGATACGCAGTATTTT. The chain uses TRBV7-3 and TRBJ2-3; 8 positions agree with TRBD2. Looked up from germline, CDR1 is SGHTA and CDR2 is FQGTGA. After removal of 5 bases from V and 2 bases from J, the junction contained 6 bases not matched to a gene. This CDR3 region has 15 residues.

This rearrangement joins TRBV19 to TRBJ2-1; D might be TRBD2 (5 bases). The CDR3 spans 17 residues. V was shortened by 5 bases and J by 6 bases, with 23 bases between the two germline ends. CDR1 and CDR2 (germline): LNHDA, SQIVND (reference sequence). The CDR3 sequence: CASSSSFLRKGGNEQFF. CDR3 DNA: TGTGCCAGTAGTTCCTCCTTTCTCCGAAAAGGAGGCAATGAGCAGTTCTTC.